This T cell receptor beta chain comes out of a study of molecular identifiers for immune sequencing clone quantification. Study overall: Naive CD8 cell RNA, from roughly 20,000 or 100,000 cells, was split five ways in replicates, with four sequenced. Study observations and caveats: Spiked Jurkat TCR RNA equal to one cell could reportedly be picked out among one million naive cells. Effector cells had over 98% of their molecules in clones above 20 RNA copies, while naive cells had under 1%.

A single record per CDR3 protein comes from TCRdb applying MiXCR to the PCR reads. The sample contains about 640,000 distinct CDR3 sequences, 20% of which appear only once. In this sample, this clonotype turned up many times. What it binds is not known. Naive CD8 T cells, phenotype CD8+CD4-CCR7+CD45RA+, were sorted. Sequencing was performed on naive CD8+ T cells from blood, with Jurkat cell RNA spiked in. Regarding subset: FACS-sorted CD8+CD4-CCR7+CD45RA+ naive T cells. This clonotype was sampled from a human donor in good health. Some libraries in this study had Jurkat cell RNA spiked in.

CDR3 bases: TGTGCCAGCAGCCCCCTTGAGGCGGGAGGGTCAGATACGCAGTATTTT. It specifies CASSPLEAGGSDTQYF. The chain uses TRBV7-9 and TRBJ2-3; 9 bases agree with TRBD2. The ends lost 5 bases at V and 4 bases at J; junction bases unmatched: 10. Germline V gene lookup returns CDR1 SEHNR and CDR2 FQNEAQ (reference sequence). This CDR3 region has 16 residues.